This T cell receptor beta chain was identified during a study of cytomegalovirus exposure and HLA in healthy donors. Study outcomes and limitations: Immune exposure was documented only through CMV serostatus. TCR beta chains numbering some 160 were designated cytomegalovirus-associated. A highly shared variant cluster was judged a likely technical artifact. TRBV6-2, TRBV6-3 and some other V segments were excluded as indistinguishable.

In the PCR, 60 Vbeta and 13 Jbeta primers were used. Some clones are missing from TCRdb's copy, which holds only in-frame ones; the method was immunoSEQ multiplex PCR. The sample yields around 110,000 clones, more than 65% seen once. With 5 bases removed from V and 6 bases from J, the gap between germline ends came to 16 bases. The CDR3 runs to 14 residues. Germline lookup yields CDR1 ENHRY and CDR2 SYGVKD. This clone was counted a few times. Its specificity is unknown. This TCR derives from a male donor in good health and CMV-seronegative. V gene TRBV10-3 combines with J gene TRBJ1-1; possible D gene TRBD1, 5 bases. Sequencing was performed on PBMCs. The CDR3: CAISPQANGAEAFF. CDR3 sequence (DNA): TGTGCCATCAGTCCACAGGCTAATGGGGCTGAAGCTTTCTTT.